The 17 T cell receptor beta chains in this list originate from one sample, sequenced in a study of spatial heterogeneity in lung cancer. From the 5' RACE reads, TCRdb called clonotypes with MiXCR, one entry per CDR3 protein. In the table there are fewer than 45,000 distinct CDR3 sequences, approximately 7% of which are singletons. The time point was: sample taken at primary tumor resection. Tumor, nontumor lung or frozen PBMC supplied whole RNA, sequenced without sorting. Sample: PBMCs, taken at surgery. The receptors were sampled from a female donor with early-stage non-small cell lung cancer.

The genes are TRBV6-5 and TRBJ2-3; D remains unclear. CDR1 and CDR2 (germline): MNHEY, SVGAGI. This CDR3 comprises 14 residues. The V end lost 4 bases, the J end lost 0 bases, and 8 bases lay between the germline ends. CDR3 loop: CASSLGLSTDTQYF. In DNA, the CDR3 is TGTGCCAGCAGTTTAGGCCTTAGCACAGATACGCAGTATTTT.

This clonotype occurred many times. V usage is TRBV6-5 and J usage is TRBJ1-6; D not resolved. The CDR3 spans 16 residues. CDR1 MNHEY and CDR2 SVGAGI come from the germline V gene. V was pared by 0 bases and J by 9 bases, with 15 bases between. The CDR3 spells CASSYSGSRFRSPLHF. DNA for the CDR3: TGTGCCAGCAGTTACTCGGGCAGCAGGTTCCGTTCACCCCTCCACTTT.

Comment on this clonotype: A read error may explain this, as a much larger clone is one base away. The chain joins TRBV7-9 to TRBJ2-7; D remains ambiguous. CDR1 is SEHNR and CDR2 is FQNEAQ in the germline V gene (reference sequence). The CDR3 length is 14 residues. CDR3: CTSSLVYRPYEQYF. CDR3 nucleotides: TGTACCAGCAGCTTAGTTTACAGACCTTACGAGCAGTACTTC.

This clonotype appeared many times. The CDR3 DNA is TGCGCCAGCAGCCAAGAAGGCACTCGACGGGGCAATCAGCCCCAGCATTTT. This sequence encodes CASSQEGTRRGNQPQHF. The chain uses TRBV4-1 and TRBJ1-5; no definite D call. This CDR3 contains 17 residues. Germline V gives CDR1 MGHRA, CDR2 YSYEKL. Deletions cut 0 bases from V and 2 bases from J, with 14 bases between.

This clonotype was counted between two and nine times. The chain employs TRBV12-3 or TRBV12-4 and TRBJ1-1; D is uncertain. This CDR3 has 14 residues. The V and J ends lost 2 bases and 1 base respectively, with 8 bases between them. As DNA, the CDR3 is TGTGCCAGCAGTTTAAAGGTTAAGAACACTGAAGCTTTCTTT. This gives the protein CASSLKVKNTEAFF.

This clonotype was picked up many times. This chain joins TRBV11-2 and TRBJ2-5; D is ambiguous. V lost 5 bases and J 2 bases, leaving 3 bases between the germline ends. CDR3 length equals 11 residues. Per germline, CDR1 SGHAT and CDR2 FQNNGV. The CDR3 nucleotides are TGTGCCAGCAGCGTTCAAGAGACCCAGTACTTC. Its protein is CASSVQETQYF.

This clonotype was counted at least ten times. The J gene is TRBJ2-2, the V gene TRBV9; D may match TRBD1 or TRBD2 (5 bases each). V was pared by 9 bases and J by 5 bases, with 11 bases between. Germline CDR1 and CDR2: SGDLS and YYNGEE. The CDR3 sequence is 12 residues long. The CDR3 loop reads CAMQGETGELFF. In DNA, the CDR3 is TGTGCCATGCAGGGAGAAACCGGGGAGCTGTTTTTT.

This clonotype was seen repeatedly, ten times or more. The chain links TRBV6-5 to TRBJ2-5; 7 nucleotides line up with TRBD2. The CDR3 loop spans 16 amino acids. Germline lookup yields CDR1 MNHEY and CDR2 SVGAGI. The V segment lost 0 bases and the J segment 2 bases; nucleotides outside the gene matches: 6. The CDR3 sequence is CASSYSLADYQETQYF. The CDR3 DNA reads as TGTGCCAGCAGTTACTCGCTAGCGGATTATCAAGAGACCCAGTACTTC.

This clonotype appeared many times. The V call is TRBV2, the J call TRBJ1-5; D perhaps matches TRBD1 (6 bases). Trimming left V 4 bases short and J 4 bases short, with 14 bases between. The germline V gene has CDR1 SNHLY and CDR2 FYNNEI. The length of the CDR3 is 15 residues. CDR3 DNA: TGTGCCAGCAGTGGTGTAGGGGGAGGGAATCAGCCCCAGCATTTT. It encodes CASSGVGGGNQPQHF. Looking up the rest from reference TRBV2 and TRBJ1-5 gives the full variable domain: EPEVTQTPSHQVTQMGQEVILRCVPISNHLYFYWYRQILGQKVEFLVSFYNNEISEKSEIFDDQFSVERPDGSNFTLKIRSTKLEDSAMYFCASSGVGGGNQPQHFGDGTRLSIL.

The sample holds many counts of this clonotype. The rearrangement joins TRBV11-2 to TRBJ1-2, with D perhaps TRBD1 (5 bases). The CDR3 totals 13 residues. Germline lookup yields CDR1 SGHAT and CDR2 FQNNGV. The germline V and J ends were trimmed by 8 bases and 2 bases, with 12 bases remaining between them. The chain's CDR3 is CASRGGLNYGYTF. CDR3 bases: TGTGCCAGCCGGGGCGGACTAAACTATGGCTACACCTTC.

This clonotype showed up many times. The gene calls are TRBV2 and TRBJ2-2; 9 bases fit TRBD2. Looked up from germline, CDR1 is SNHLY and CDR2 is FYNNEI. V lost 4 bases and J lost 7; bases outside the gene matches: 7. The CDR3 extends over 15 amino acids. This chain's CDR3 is CASSGVAGAGGELFF. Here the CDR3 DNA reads TGTGCCAGCAGTGGAGTAGCGGGGGCTGGCGGGGAGCTGTTTTTT.

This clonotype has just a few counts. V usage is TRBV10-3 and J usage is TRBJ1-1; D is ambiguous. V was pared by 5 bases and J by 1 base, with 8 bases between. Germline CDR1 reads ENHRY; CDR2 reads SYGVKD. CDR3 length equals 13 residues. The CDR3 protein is CAISSRQNTEAFF. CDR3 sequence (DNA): TGTGCCATCAGTAGCCGCCAGAACACTGAAGCTTTCTTT.

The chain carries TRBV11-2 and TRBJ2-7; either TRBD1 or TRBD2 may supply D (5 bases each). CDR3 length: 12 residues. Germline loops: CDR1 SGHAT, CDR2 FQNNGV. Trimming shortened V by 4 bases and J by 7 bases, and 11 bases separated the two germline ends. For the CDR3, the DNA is TGTGCCAGCAGCTGGGGGAGACGGGAGCAGTACTTC. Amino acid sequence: CASSWGRREQYF. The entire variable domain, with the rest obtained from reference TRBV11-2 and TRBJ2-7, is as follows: EAGVAQSPRYKIIEKRQSVAFWCNPISGHATLYWYQQILGQGPKLLIQFQNNGVVDDSQLPKDRFSAERLKGVDSTLKIQPAKLEDSAVYLCASSWGRREQYFGPGTRLTVT.

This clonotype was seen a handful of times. The CDR3 DNA follows: TGTGCCTGGAGTGTGACAGGGGGTTACAATGAGCAGTTCTTC. This encodes CAWSVTGGYNEQFF. The rearrangement links TRBV30 to TRBJ2-1; 9 bases fit TRBD1. This CDR3 is built from 14 residues. The junction had 1 base not matched to a gene; V was cut back by 0 bases and J by 4 bases. CDR1 GTSNPN and CDR2 SVGIG come from the germline V gene (reference sequence).

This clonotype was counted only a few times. This CDR3 reads CASSYSLASTTDTQYF. CDR3 bases: TGTGCCAGCAGTTACTCGCTAGCTAGCACCACAGATACGCAGTATTTT. V gene TRBV6-5 combines with J gene TRBJ2-3; D is possibly TRBD2 (5 bases). The germline CDR1 and CDR2 sequences are MNHEY and SVGAGI. The V and J ends lost 0 bases and 2 bases respectively, with 12 bases between them. This CDR3 spans 16 amino acids.

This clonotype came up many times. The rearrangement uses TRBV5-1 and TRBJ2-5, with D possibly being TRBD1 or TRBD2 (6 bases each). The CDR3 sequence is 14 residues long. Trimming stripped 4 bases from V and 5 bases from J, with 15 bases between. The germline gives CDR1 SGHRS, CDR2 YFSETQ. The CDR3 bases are TGCGCCAGCAGCCGGAGGGGGTCCGGGGAGACCCAGTACTTC. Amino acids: CASSRRGSGETQYF.

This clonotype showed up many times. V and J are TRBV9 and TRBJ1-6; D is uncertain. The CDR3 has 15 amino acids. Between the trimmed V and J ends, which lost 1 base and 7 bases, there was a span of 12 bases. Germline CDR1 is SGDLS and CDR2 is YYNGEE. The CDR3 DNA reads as TGTGCCAGCAGCGTACGGCAAATCGGAAATTCACCCCTCCACTTT. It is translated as CASSVRQIGNSPLHF.